Listed below are T cell receptor beta chains from one sample, sequenced in a study of blood T cell repertoires in COVID-19. Profiled with immunoSEQ multiplex PCR; TCRdb holds only in-frame clones, not every one. In the table there are tens of thousands of clones, around 86% of which are singletons. The sample was peripheral blood. All receptors come from a human donor in a cohort sampled during active COVID-19. CDR3s include the opening cysteine and the closing phenylalanine or tryptophan. The order of the fields is V gene, D gene, J gene, clone size, CDR3 protein, CDR3 DNA. D genes are given only for firm matches. Rows may omit the clone size; those that give it use once, few, many or a size class.

v_call: TRBV29-1; d_call: .; j_call: TRBJ1-1; clone_size: .; cdr3_aa: CSALDRSNTEAFF; cdr3_nt: TGCAGCGCCTTGGACAGATCGAACACTGAAGCTTTCTTT
v_call: TRBV2; d_call: TRBD1; j_call: TRBJ1-2; clone_size: .; cdr3_aa: CASSEQGYGYTF; cdr3_nt: TGTGCCAGCAGCGAACAGGGGTATGGCTACACCTTC
v_call: TRBV14; d_call: .; j_call: TRBJ2-1; clone_size: .; cdr3_aa: CASSRATSAYNEQFF; cdr3_nt: TGTGCCAGCAGCCGAGCCACTTCCGCCTACAATGAGCAGTTCTTC
v_call: TRBV3-1/TRBV3-2; d_call: .; j_call: TRBJ1-3; clone_size: .; cdr3_aa: CASSQRSSGNTIYF; cdr3_nt: TGTGCCAGCAGCCAACGGAGCTCTGGAAACACCATATATTTT
v_call: TRBV19; d_call: TRBD2; j_call: TRBJ2-7; clone_size: .; cdr3_aa: CASSDGLASYEQYF; cdr3_nt: TGTGCCAGTAGTGACGGACTAGCCTCCTACGAGCAGTACTTC
v_call: TRBV5-1; d_call: .; j_call: TRBJ1-5; clone_size: few; cdr3_aa: CASSPTGGQGNQPQHF; cdr3_nt: TGCGCCAGCAGCCCTACCGGGGGGCAGGGGAATCAGCCCCAGCATTTT
v_call: TRBV5-1; d_call: TRBD1; j_call: TRBJ1-5; clone_size: .; cdr3_aa: CASSGGTGESNQPQHF; cdr3_nt: TGCGCCAGCAGTGGAGGGACAGGGGAGAGCAATCAGCCCCAGCATTTT
v_call: TRBV19; d_call: .; j_call: TRBJ2-5; clone_size: .; cdr3_aa: CASSTGRNGGSGETQYF; cdr3_nt: TGTGCCAGTAGTACAGGCCGTAATGGGGGTAGCGGTGAGACCCAGTACTTC
v_call: TRBV28; d_call: TRBD2; j_call: TRBJ2-3; clone_size: .; cdr3_aa: CASSIAGPDTQYF; cdr3_nt: TGTGCCAGCAGTATAGCGGGTCCAGATACGCAGTATTTT
v_call: TRBV4-2; d_call: TRBD1; j_call: TRBJ2-1; clone_size: .; cdr3_aa: CASSRLKDRDNEQFF; cdr3_nt: TGTGCCAGCAGCCGACTGAAGGACAGGGATAATGAGCAGTTCTTC
v_call: TRBV28; d_call: TRBD1; j_call: TRBJ1-1; clone_size: once; cdr3_aa: CASSDRTGGDTEAFF; cdr3_nt: TGTGCCAGCAGTGACCGGACAGGGGGAGACACTGAAGCTTTCTTT
v_call: TRBV18; d_call: TRBD1; j_call: TRBJ2-1; clone_size: .; cdr3_aa: CASSPTGGGHEQFF; cdr3_nt: TGTGCCAGCTCACCAACAGGGGGTGGGCATGAGCAGTTCTTC
v_call: TRBV15; d_call: TRBD1; j_call: TRBJ1-4; clone_size: few; cdr3_aa: CATSGELGQGARKLFF; cdr3_nt: TGTGCCACCAGCGGGGAGTTAGGGCAGGGGGCGCGGAAACTGTTTTTT
v_call: TRBV6-1; d_call: TRBD1; j_call: TRBJ1-2; clone_size: .; cdr3_aa: CASSGWGQGQSDYGYTF; cdr3_nt: TGTGCCAGCAGTGGGTGGGGACAGGGGCAATCGGACTATGGCTACACCTTC
v_call: TRBV7-3; d_call: .; j_call: TRBJ2-3; clone_size: .; cdr3_aa: CASSPSQATDTQYF; cdr3_nt: TGTGCCAGCAGCCCGAGCCAGGCAACAGATACGCAGTATTTT
v_call: TRBV7-2; d_call: TRBD1; j_call: TRBJ1-5; clone_size: few; cdr3_aa: CASSFSDRGGYSNQPQHF; cdr3_nt: TGTGCCAGCAGCTTCTCAGACAGGGGAGGTTATAGCAATCAGCCCCAGCATTTT
v_call: TRBV28; d_call: TRBD2; j_call: TRBJ2-3; clone_size: .; cdr3_aa: CASSFGGRAKDTQYF; cdr3_nt: TGTGCCAGCAGTTTTGGCGGGAGGGCCAAAGATACGCAGTATTTT
v_call: TRBV29-1; d_call: .; j_call: TRBJ2-5; clone_size: .; cdr3_aa: CSVEPGVQETQYF; cdr3_nt: TGCAGCGTTGAGCCAGGGGTTCAAGAGACCCAGTACTTC
v_call: TRBV7-9; d_call: TRBD1; j_call: TRBJ2-1; clone_size: .; cdr3_aa: CASGWTQGAGNEQFF; cdr3_nt: TGTGCCAGCGGATGGACCCAGGGGGCGGGGAATGAGCAGTTCTTC
v_call: TRBV3-1/TRBV3-2; d_call: TRBD2; j_call: TRBJ2-1; clone_size: .; cdr3_aa: CANARNLTSGSGNEQFF; cdr3_nt: TGTGCCAACGCGCGAAACCTAACTAGCGGGAGTGGGAATGAGCAGTTCTTC
v_call: TRBV10-3; d_call: .; j_call: TRBJ1-6; clone_size: .; cdr3_aa: CAISALGGDNSPLHF; cdr3_nt: TGTGCCATCAGTGCCCTGGGGGGGGATAATTCACCCCTCCACTTT
v_call: TRBV28; d_call: .; j_call: TRBJ1-1; clone_size: .; cdr3_aa: CASIYVRLTNTEAFF; cdr3_nt: TGTGCCAGCATTTATGTCAGACTGACGAACACTGAAGCTTTCTTT
v_call: TRBV19; d_call: .; j_call: TRBJ1-2; clone_size: .; cdr3_aa: CATTEGLNYGYTF; cdr3_nt: TGTGCCACCACGGAGGGGCTGAACTATGGCTACACCTTC
v_call: TRBV10-2; d_call: TRBD1; j_call: TRBJ2-7; clone_size: .; cdr3_aa: CASSMTGGYEQYF; cdr3_nt: TGCGCCAGCTCTATGACAGGGGGCTACGAGCAGTACTTC
v_call: TRBV30; d_call: .; j_call: TRBJ1-6; clone_size: .; cdr3_aa: CAWHGPDNSPLHF; cdr3_nt: TGTGCCTGGCATGGGCCTGATAATTCACCCCTCCACTTT
v_call: TRBV7-9; d_call: .; j_call: TRBJ1-5; clone_size: few; cdr3_aa: CASSPFGGTAAQPQHF; cdr3_nt: TGTGCCAGCAGCCCATTTGGTGGAACGGCGGCCCAGCCCCAGCATTTT
v_call: TRBV11-2; d_call: .; j_call: TRBJ2-7; clone_size: .; cdr3_aa: CASSMSSYEQYF; cdr3_nt: TGTGCCAGCAGCATGAGCTCCTACGAGCAGTACTTC
v_call: TRBV7-9; d_call: .; j_call: TRBJ2-7; clone_size: .; cdr3_aa: CASSQDIIPYEQYF; cdr3_nt: TGTGCCAGCAGCCAGGACATCATACCCTACGAGCAGTACTTC
v_call: TRBV5-4; d_call: .; j_call: TRBJ2-3; clone_size: .; cdr3_aa: CASSWSQTDTQYF; cdr3_nt: TGTGCCAGCAGCTGGAGCCAGACAGATACGCAGTATTTT
v_call: TRBV7-3; d_call: .; j_call: TRBJ1-2; clone_size: .; cdr3_aa: CASSPNSGAYLTSYTF; cdr3_nt: TGTGCCAGCAGCCCAAATTCTGGAGCGTACTTAACCTCCTACACCTTC
v_call: TRBV6-5; d_call: .; j_call: TRBJ2-1; clone_size: .; cdr3_aa: CASSRVRYNEQFF; cdr3_nt: TGTGCCAGCAGCCGGGTTAGGTACAATGAGCAGTTCTTC
v_call: TRBV27; d_call: .; j_call: TRBJ2-6; clone_size: .; cdr3_aa: CASSGASVAGANVLTF; cdr3_nt: TGTGCCAGCAGTGGAGCTAGCGTGGCCGGGGCCAACGTCCTGACTTTC
v_call: TRBV6-6; d_call: .; j_call: TRBJ2-5; clone_size: .; cdr3_aa: CASSYSLSGETQYF; cdr3_nt: TGTGCCAGCAGTTACTCACTATCCGGCGAGACCCAGTACTTC
v_call: TRBV27; d_call: TRBD2; j_call: TRBJ2-2; clone_size: .; cdr3_aa: CASSLAGGPSTGELFF; cdr3_nt: TGTGCCAGCAGTCTAGCGGGAGGGCCGAGCACCGGGGAGCTGTTTTTT
v_call: TRBV5-1; d_call: TRBD1; j_call: TRBJ2-5; clone_size: .; cdr3_aa: CASTQGFSTETQYF; cdr3_nt: TGCGCCAGTACACAGGGGTTCAGCACGGAGACCCAGTACTTC
v_call: TRBV9; d_call: .; j_call: TRBJ1-1; clone_size: .; cdr3_aa: CASSARTQAGAEAFF; cdr3_nt: TGTGCCAGCAGCGCCCGGACGCAAGCTGGGGCGGAAGCTTTCTTT
v_call: TRBV6-6; d_call: TRBD2; j_call: TRBJ2-1; clone_size: .; cdr3_aa: CASSYRRTSSYNEQFF; cdr3_nt: TGTGCCAGCAGTTACCGGCGGACTAGCTCCTACAATGAGCAGTTCTTC
v_call: TRBV27; d_call: TRBD2; j_call: TRBJ2-1; clone_size: .; cdr3_aa: CASSYYHPGLAGDEQFF; cdr3_nt: TGTGCCAGCAGTTACTACCACCCCGGGCTAGCGGGAGATGAGCAGTTCTTC
v_call: TRBV27; d_call: .; j_call: TRBJ2-7; clone_size: .; cdr3_aa: CASKPAHRLTYEQYF; cdr3_nt: TGTGCCAGCAAACCAGCTCACAGGCTTACCTACGAGCAGTACTTC
v_call: TRBV28; d_call: TRBD1; j_call: TRBJ1-4; clone_size: .; cdr3_aa: CASRSGTGSLRTNEKLFF; cdr3_nt: TGTGCCAGCAGGTCTGGGACAGGGTCTTTAAGAACTAATGAAAAACTGTTTTTT
v_call: TRBV6-6; d_call: .; j_call: TRBJ2-2; clone_size: .; cdr3_aa: CASSPRSGELFF; cdr3_nt: TGTGCCAGCAGTCCTAGGAGCGGGGAGCTGTTTTTT
v_call: TRBV30; d_call: .; j_call: TRBJ2-7; clone_size: .; cdr3_aa: CAWSVSGSYEQYF; cdr3_nt: TGTGCCTGGAGTGTATCTGGCAGCTACGAGCAGTACTTC
v_call: TRBV19; d_call: .; j_call: TRBJ2-3; clone_size: few; cdr3_aa: CASSKSGATDTQYF; cdr3_nt: TGTGCCAGTAGTAAGAGCGGAGCCACAGATACGCAGTATTTT
v_call: TRBV11-2; d_call: TRBD2; j_call: TRBJ2-7; clone_size: .; cdr3_aa: CASSLDGTRSYEQYF; cdr3_nt: TGTGCCAGCAGCTTAGACGGGACTAGGTCCTACGAGCAGTACTTC
v_call: TRBV30; d_call: .; j_call: TRBJ1-2; clone_size: .; cdr3_aa: CASPRETNYGYTF; cdr3_nt: TGTGCCTCTCCCCGCGAGACTAACTATGGCTACACCTTC
v_call: TRBV18; d_call: TRBD2; j_call: TRBJ2-1; clone_size: .; cdr3_aa: CASSPGLGNEQFF; cdr3_nt: TGTGCCAGCTCACCGGGACTAGGGAATGAGCAGTTCTTC
v_call: TRBV3-1/TRBV3-2; d_call: TRBD1; j_call: TRBJ2-7; clone_size: .; cdr3_aa: CASSQGTGMGEQYF; cdr3_nt: TGTGCCAGCAGCCAAGGGACAGGGATGGGAGAGCAGTACTTC
v_call: TRBV11-2; d_call: .; j_call: TRBJ1-5; clone_size: few; cdr3_aa: CASSLGFRGRNQPQHF; cdr3_nt: TGTGCCAGCAGCTTAGGCTTCAGGGGCCGGAATCAGCCCCAGCATTTT
v_call: TRBV10-2; d_call: TRBD1; j_call: TRBJ1-2; clone_size: .; cdr3_aa: CASTQDRGGYGYTF; cdr3_nt: TGCGCCAGCACCCAGGACAGGGGAGGCTATGGCTACACCTTC
v_call: TRBV19; d_call: .; j_call: TRBJ2-5; clone_size: .; cdr3_aa: CASSNQGETQYF; cdr3_nt: TGTGCCAGTAGTAACCAGGGGGAGACCCAGTACTTC
v_call: TRBV18; d_call: .; j_call: TRBJ1-5; clone_size: few; cdr3_aa: CASSPDQGRQPQHF; cdr3_nt: TGTGCCAGCTCGCCGGACCAGGGGAGACAGCCCCAGCATTTT
v_call: TRBV18; d_call: .; j_call: TRBJ2-1; clone_size: once; cdr3_aa: CASSPGEDNEQFF; cdr3_nt: TGTGCCAGCTCACCAGGGGAGGACAATGAGCAGTTCTTC
v_call: TRBV18; d_call: .; j_call: TRBJ1-1; clone_size: .; cdr3_aa: CASSPPSLNTEAFF; cdr3_nt: TGTGCCAGCTCACCACCTTCGTTGAACACTGAAGCTTTCTTT
v_call: TRBV11-1; d_call: TRBD1; j_call: TRBJ1-3; clone_size: .; cdr3_aa: CASSGQGAAGNTIYF; cdr3_nt: TGTGCCAGCAGCGGACAGGGGGCTGCTGGAAACACCATATATTTT
v_call: TRBV11-1; d_call: .; j_call: TRBJ1-2; clone_size: .; cdr3_aa: CASSPGGRELYGYTF; cdr3_nt: TGTGCCAGCAGCCCGGGAGGGAGAGAGCTCTATGGCTACACCTTC
v_call: TRBV28; d_call: TRBD2; j_call: TRBJ2-1; clone_size: once; cdr3_aa: CATTSGSSGQFF; cdr3_nt: TGTGCCACTACTAGCGGGAGTTCGGGGCAGTTCTTC
v_call: TRBV7-2; d_call: .; j_call: TRBJ2-3; clone_size: .; cdr3_aa: CASSLDTGPDTQYF; cdr3_nt: TGTGCCAGCAGCTTAGATACAGGGCCAGATACGCAGTATTTT
v_call: TRBV18; d_call: TRBD1; j_call: TRBJ1-6; clone_size: few; cdr3_aa: CASSPQDRVGSPLHF; cdr3_nt: TGTGCCAGCTCACCACAAGACAGGGTCGGTTCACCCCTCCACTTT